These T cell receptor beta chains were read from a single sample in a study of T cells in Graves' hyperthyroidism and ophthalmopathy. One entry per CDR3 protein, called by TCRdb with MiXCR from the multiplex PCR reads. This table holds about 600,000 distinct CDR3 sequences, 14% found once. Input material: blood. These receptors all stem from a woman between 50 and 59 years old with Graves' ophthalmopathy. Each CDR3 is given with its conserved first and last residue. A D gene is named only where the DNA matches it firmly. Only part of the rows carry a size: once, few, many, or a class if the clone is expanded.

v_gene	j_gene	d_gene	abundance	CDR3nt	CDR3aa
TRBV27	TRBJ2-7	NA	few	TGTGCCAGCAGTTTGGTAGGGACAAATAGAAAGCAGTACTTC	CASSLVGTNRKQYF
TRBV28	TRBJ2-7	TRBD1	many	TGTGCCAGCAGTTTCATCCCCCAAGGGACAGGGGGGGAGCAGTACTTC	CASSFIPQGTGGEQYF
TRBV5-1	TRBJ2-3	TRBD2	NA	TGCGCCAGCAGCTTGGTGTCTAGCGGGAGCGGGACAGATACGCAGTATTTT	CASSLVSSGSGTDTQYF
TRBV6-2/TRBV6-3	TRBJ2-1	NA	NA	TGTGCCAGCAGCCGGGTCTTCCGGAGGGCCCATGAGCAGTTCTTC	CASSRVFRRAHEQFF
TRBV11-2	TRBJ2-7	TRBD2	few	TGTGCCAGCAGCTTAGCGGCTAGCGGGGCTTACGAGCAGTACTTC	CASSLAASGAYEQYF
TRBV27	TRBJ2-7	TRBD1	few	TGTGCCAGCACCATCCGGGACAGGATCTACGAGCAGTACTTC	CASTIRDRIYEQYF
TRBV27	TRBJ2-7	TRBD2	many	TGTGCCAGCAGCTTAAGCGGGAGTTACTACGAGCAGTACTTC	CASSLSGSYYEQYF
TRBV19	TRBJ1-1	TRBD1	NA	TGTGCCAGTAGTATAGATCGATCTGCCAGGGGGCGTACTGAAGCTTTCTTT	CASSIDRSARGRTEAFF
TRBV7-2	TRBJ2-1	TRBD2	many	TGTGCCAGCAGCTTAGAATCGGGCGGGAGGGCTGTCCGCTTTGAGCAGTTCTTC	CASSLESGGRAVRFEQFF
TRBV27	TRBJ2-1	TRBD2	many	TGTGCCAGCACGACTAGCGGGAGAGCCAATGAGCAGTTCTTC	CASTTSGRANEQFF
TRBV20-1	TRBJ1-1	NA	many	TGCAGTGCTAGAGATGACGACGGCGGCACTGAAGCTTTCTTT	CSARDDDGGTEAFF
TRBV7-2	TRBJ1-6	NA	NA	TGTGCCAGCAGCTTAGGGGGGGGTAATAACTATTCACCCCTCCACTTT	CASSLGGGNNYSPLHF
TRBV20-1	TRBJ2-3	TRBD2	many	TGCAGTGCTAGTCTGGCTAGCGGGAGTAGTACGCAGTATTTT	CSASLASGSSTQYF
TRBV5-5	TRBJ2-7	NA	NA	TGTGCCAGCAGCTTCCTGGACACCCACTCCTACGAGCAGTACTTC	CASSFLDTHSYEQYF
TRBV12-3/TRBV12-4	TRBJ2-1	NA	many	TGTGCCAGCAGTCCTCGGGGACGGAGAAATGAGCAGTTCTTC	CASSPRGRRNEQFF
TRBV6-1	TRBJ2-4	TRBD1	many	TGTGCCAGCAGATGGACAGGGTTCTTTATAGCCAAAAACATTCAGTACTTC	CASRWTGFFIAKNIQYF
TRBV18	TRBJ2-4	TRBD1	few	TGTGCCAGCTCACCAAGGACAGGGGGGGCCAAAAACATTCAGTACTTC	CASSPRTGGAKNIQYF
TRBV27	TRBJ2-2	NA	few	TGTGCCAGCAGTTTATCGGTGGGACGACAGATGACCGGGGAGCTGTTTTTT	CASSLSVGRQMTGELFF
TRBV11-2	TRBJ2-1	TRBD2	NA	TGTGCCAGCAGCTTAGTGGGCGGGGCTAGCGGGAGCTATGAGCAGTTCTTC	CASSLVGGASGSYEQFF
TRBV7-3	TRBJ2-2	NA	few	TGTGCCAGCAGCCCGACCCCCAGGCTAGCTGTGGGGGCCGGGGAGCTGTTTTTT	CASSPTPRLAVGAGELFF
TRBV2	TRBJ2-3	NA	NA	TGTGCCAGCAGTTCCCGGGAGTCAGATACGCAGTATTTT	CASSSRESDTQYF
TRBV12-3/TRBV12-4	TRBJ2-1	TRBD2	NA	TGTGCCAGCAGTTTAGAGGCTAGCGGAAAACACAATGAGCAGTTCTTC	CASSLEASGKHNEQFF
TRBV7-6	TRBJ2-1	TRBD2	many	TGTGCCAGCAGGCGGACTAGCGGGAGGGATTACAATGAGCAGTTCTTC	CASRRTSGRDYNEQFF
TRBV5-1	TRBJ2-1	TRBD2	many	TGCGCCAGCAGCCAGCGGGAGTCTGGCTACAATGAGCAGTTCTTC	CASSQRESGYNEQFF
TRBV9	TRBJ1-5	NA	NA	TGTGCCAGCAGCGTAGGGCCAAATAGCAATCAGCCCCAGCATTTT	CASSVGPNSNQPQHF
TRBV20-1	TRBJ2-1	NA	many	TGCAGTGCTAGAGATTCTGGGTCGGAAACAGTCGGCGAGCAGTTCTTC	CSARDSGSETVGEQFF
TRBV12-5	TRBJ2-1	TRBD1	NA	TGTGCTAGTGGGTCAGGGGGTTGGGATGAGCGGTTCTTC	CASGSGGWDERFF
TRBV20-1	TRBJ2-7	TRBD1	many	TGCAGTGCAACTAGGGACAGGGGCCTTTCCTACGAGCAGTACTTC	CSATRDRGLSYEQYF
TRBV20-1	TRBJ2-7	NA	many	TGCAGTGCTAGATTTGGTCCCTACGAGCAGTACTTC	CSARFGPYEQYF
TRBV14	TRBJ2-5	NA	once	TGTGCCAGCAGCCAAGTCGGTCGGGAGACCCAGTACTTC	CASSQVGRETQYF
TRBV3-1	TRBJ1-1	TRBD1	few	TGTGCCAGCACCCTAGGACAGGGGGCATTAGGGACTGAAGCTTTCTTT	CASTLGQGALGTEAFF
TRBV7-9	TRBJ1-5	TRBD1	many	TGTGCCAGCAGCTTAGGGCCCAAGGGGGCGAGGAATCAGCCCCAGCATTTT	CASSLGPKGARNQPQHF
TRBV29-1	TRBJ2-2	NA	NA	TGCAGCGTTGCTAGTGTAACCGGGGAGCTGTTTTTT	CSVASVTGELFF
TRBV11-2	TRBJ2-7	NA	many	TGTGCCAGCAGCTTAATAGGGTTTTACGAGCAGTACTTC	CASSLIGFYEQYF
TRBV20-1	TRBJ1-2	NA	many	TGCAGTGCTAGGGTGGGGGGCTATGGCTACACCTTC	CSARVGGYGYTF
TRBV24-1	TRBJ1-5	TRBD1	NA	TGTGCCACCAGTGACTCCGGGACAGCGATTAGCAATCAGCCCCAGCATTTT	CATSDSGTAISNQPQHF
TRBV7-9	TRBJ2-6	TRBD2	NA	TGTGCCACCTCTAGCGGGAGACTCTCTGGGGCCAACGTCCTGACTTTC	CATSSGRLSGANVLTF
TRBV12-3/TRBV12-4	TRBJ1-5	NA	NA	TGTGCCAGCAGCGAGGAAGGGGCTAGCAATCAGCCCCAGCATTTT	CASSEEGASNQPQHF
TRBV2	TRBJ1-5	NA	few	TGTGCCAGCAGAGCCGGACGGAACAATCAGCCCCAGCATTTT	CASRAGRNNQPQHF
TRBV7-7	TRBJ2-5	TRBD2	many	TGTGCTAGCAGCCGACTAGCGGGAGTGGAGACCCAGTACTTC	CASSRLAGVETQYF
TRBV7-2	TRBJ1-5	NA	many	TGTGCCAGCAGCTTACGCGACATGAGCAATCAGCCCCAGCATTTT	CASSLRDMSNQPQHF
TRBV20-1	TRBJ2-3	TRBD2	NA	TGCAGTGCTAGAGATCGGAGGGAGGGAGCAGATACGCAGTATTTT	CSARDRREGADTQYF
TRBV6-1	TRBJ1-6	NA	many	TGTGCCAGCAGTGACATGGGACCGATAAATTCACCCCTCCACTTT	CASSDMGPINSPLHF
TRBV2	TRBJ2-1	TRBD2	many	TGTGCCAGCAGTGAAGGTCTAGCGGAAAAATCCTACAATGAGCAGTTCTTC	CASSEGLAEKSYNEQFF
TRBV9	TRBJ1-4	NA	few	TGTGCCAGCAGCGTAGGTGGCAGGCCTAATGAAAAACTGTTTTTT	CASSVGGRPNEKLFF
TRBV6-2/TRBV6-3	TRBJ1-5	NA	few	TGTGCCAGCAGTTACTCGAATAACCAGGGTAGCAATCAGCCCCAGCATTTT	CASSYSNNQGSNQPQHF
TRBV2	TRBJ1-1	NA	many	TGTGCCAGCCAAGAAGCTTTCTTT	CASQEAFF
TRBV12-3/TRBV12-4	TRBJ1-2	TRBD1	NA	TGTGCCAGCAGGGGGACAGGGGGCCTACTTGGCTACACCTTC	CASRGTGGLLGYTF
TRBV20-1	TRBJ1-1	NA	many	TGCAGTGCTAAGCATCGGACACAGGAAGCTTTCTTT	CSAKHRTQEAFF
TRBV28	TRBJ2-7	NA	many	TGTGCCAGCAGTTTAATAGGGCTCGAGCAGTACTTC	CASSLIGLEQYF
TRBV5-1	TRBJ2-3	NA	many	TGCGCCAGCAGCTCACGACCGGGGATGGATACGCAGTATTTT	CASSSRPGMDTQYF
TRBV20-1	TRBJ2-3	NA	many	TGCAGTGCTATGTCGGTTACTAGCACAGATACGCAGTATTTT	CSAMSVTSTDTQYF
TRBV30	TRBJ1-3	NA	NA	TGTGGTGGAGTCGGAAACACCATATATTTT	CGGVGNTIYF
TRBV27	TRBJ2-5	NA	NA	TGTGCCAGCAGCCGGGACCCATGGGGAGAGACCCAGTACTTC	CASSRDPWGETQYF
TRBV29-1	TRBJ2-1	TRBD2	many	TGCAGCTGGGGACTAGTATCCTACAATGAGCAGTTCTTC	CSWGLVSYNEQFF
TRBV24-1	TRBJ1-5	NA	many	TGTGCCACCAGGGTAAAAGGGGGGTGTGGTATTCAGCCCCAGCATTTT	CATRVKGGCGIQPQHF
TRBV9	TRBJ2-6	NA	few	TGTGCCAGCAGCGGACCCCAGGTTGGGGCCAACGTCCTGACTTTC	CASSGPQVGANVLTF
TRBV6-1	TRBJ2-7	NA	many	TGTGCCAGCAGCCAACGTAGGGGGAGTAGTTACGAGCAGTACTTC	CASSQRRGSSYEQYF